Listed here are 27 T cell receptor beta chains from one sample, sequenced in a study of shared clonotypes between healthy human individuals. Here immunoSEQ multiplex PCR was the method, and the copy in TCRdb shows in-frame clones only, minus some. The sample consists of 2 million to 3 million clones, approximately 94% of them appearing once. The specimen was naive CD4+ T cells from PBMCs. Described subset: CD45RA+ positively selected. These TCRs come from a man aged 18 to 29 in good health. Some clones in this sample may be carry-over from other donors' samples.

The rearrangement uses TRBV28 and TRBJ2-2; maybe TRBD2 (5 bases). The germline V gene encodes CDR1 MDHEN and CDR2 SYDVKM. V shed 10 bases and J shed 4 bases, with 19 bases lying between them. There are 15 residues in the CDR3. The CDR3 loop is CATSLRRRGTGELFF. The CDR3 DNA is TGTGCCACCTCCCTGAGGCGACGGGGCACCGGGGAGCTGTTTTTT. Supplemented by reference TRBV28 and TRBJ2-2, the full variable domain reads DVKVTQSSRYLVKRTGEKVFLECVQDMDHENMFWYRQDPGLGLRLIYFSYDVKMKEKGDIPEGYSVSREKKERFSLILESASTNQTSMYLCATSLRRRGTGELFFGEGSRLTVL.

V usage is TRBV6-5 and J usage is TRBJ1-1, with 7 bases identical to TRBD1. The germline V gene has CDR1 MNHEY and CDR2 SVGAGI. V was clipped by 1 base and J by 5 bases; unmatched bases: 7. The CDR3 is 15 amino acids. CDR3 DNA: TGTGCCAGCAGTTACTGGACAACAGGGGAGACTGAAGCTTTCTTT. Amino acids: CASSYWTTGETEAFF.

The genes are TRBV28 and TRBJ1-4; no reliable D call. Trimming left V 3 bases short and J 4 bases short, with 9 bases between. This CDR3 has 14 amino acids. CDR1 is MDHEN and CDR2 is SYDVKM in the germline V gene. CDR3 sequence: CASSFTTVNEKLFF. The CDR3, as DNA: TGTGCCAGCAGTTTTACGACGGTTAATGAAAAACTGTTTTTT.

The chain has TRBV7-3 and TRBJ1-1, with D perhaps TRBD1 (6 bases). The V gene lost 4 bases and the J gene lost 1 base, with 10 bases spanning the gap. This CDR3 contains 14 residues. Germline CDR1 SGHTA, CDR2 FQGTGA. The CDR3 reads CASSSGQKNTEAFF. The CDR3 DNA reads TGTGCCAGCAGCTCCGGACAGAAGAACACTGAAGCTTTCTTT.

The rearrangement links TRBV20-1 to TRBJ1-1; D call uncertain. The germline gives CDR1 DFQATT, CDR2 SNEGSKA (reference sequence). The CDR3 is 11 amino acids. Trimming pared 1 base from V and 10 bases from J, leaving 10 bases between. CDR3 loop: CSARGASGAFF. The CDR3 DNA sequence: TGCAGTGCTAGAGGGGCAAGCGGAGCTTTCTTT.

In its sample, this clone was seen once. CDR3 sequence: CASSLNALKGTGELFF. The CDR3 DNA sequence: TGTGCCAGCAGCTTAAACGCCTTGAAAGGCACCGGGGAGCTGTTTTTT. The J gene is TRBJ2-2, the V gene TRBV7-3; D remains unclear. The CDR3 is 16 residues long. Germline assignment: CDR1 SGHTA and CDR2 FQGTGA. The V gene lost 1 base and the J gene lost 4 bases, with 13 bases spanning the gap.

The CDR3 nucleotides are TGTGCCAGCAGTTACATGGACAGGGGGACCGGGGAGCTGTTTTTT. Translated, it gives CASSYMDRGTGELFF. This chain links TRBV6-5 with TRBJ2-2, with 10 bases identical to TRBD1. V shed 2 bases, J shed 5 bases, and the junction held 2 bases outside the gene matches. Germline lookup yields CDR1 MNHEY and CDR2 SVGAGI. The CDR3 length is 15 residues.

The chain has TRBV28 and TRBJ2-3; the match to TRBD1 covers 9 bases. The CDR3 runs to 15 residues. J gave up 4 bases and V 6 bases, and 8 bases lay outside the gene matches. Germline-derived CDR1 and CDR2 are MDHEN and SYDVKM. CDR3 in amino acids: CASRRDRVRADTQYF. CDR3 bases: TGTGCCAGCAGACGGGACAGGGTTCGAGCAGATACGCAGTATTTT.

The rearrangement links TRBV28 to TRBJ2-3, with D possibly being TRBD1 (6 bases). The CDR3 totals 17 residues. Per germline, CDR1 MDHEN and CDR2 SYDVKM. V lost 4 bases and J lost 6, with 23 bases in between. CDR3 loop: CASSYPGTRVEGDTQYF. As DNA, the CDR3 is TGTGCCAGCAGTTACCCCGGGACACGAGTCGAGGGGGATACGCAGTATTTT.

This chain links TRBV28 with TRBJ2-2, with 10 bases fitting TRBD1. CDR3 size: 17 residues. CDR1 MDHEN and CDR2 SYDVKM come from the germline V gene. V lost 5 bases to trimming and J lost 5 bases; unmatched junction nucleotides: 11. CDR3 sequence: CASSPLLGTGVTGELFF. Written as DNA, the CDR3 is TGTGCCAGCAGTCCCCTATTAGGGACAGGGGTTACCGGGGAGCTGTTTTTT.

The chain couples TRBV5-6 to TRBJ2-5; TRBD1 agrees at 9 bases. The CDR3 extends over 16 amino acids. CDR1 and CDR2 from the germline V gene are SGHDT and YYEEEE. V lost 5 bases and J lost 4; bases outside the gene matches: 12. The CDR3 sequence: CASRQPGTGSPETQYF. CDR3 DNA sequence: TGTGCCAGCAGACAACCCGGGACAGGGTCCCCAGAGACCCAGTACTTC. Using reference TRBV5-6 and TRBJ2-5 for the parts outside the CDR3, the full variable domain is DAGVTQSPTHLIKTRGQQVTLRCSPKSGHDTVSWYQQALGQGPQFIFQYYEEEERQRGNFPDRFSGHQFPNYSSELNVNALLLGDSALYLCASRQPGTGSPETQYFGPGTRLLVL.

CDR3 amino acids: CASSTTGSTDTQYF. The DNA for the CDR3 is TGCGCCAGCAGTACGACAGGGAGCACAGATACGCAGTATTTT. The chain has TRBV5-1 and TRBJ2-3, with 7 nucleotides matching TRBD1. This CDR3 comprises 14 residues. With 5 bases clipped from V and 0 bases from J, the junction kept 3 bases outside the gene matches. The germline V gene has CDR1 SGHRS and CDR2 YFSETQ.

This chain links TRBV28 with TRBJ2-3, with D possibly matching TRBD2 (5 bases). This CDR3 has 16 amino acids. Deletions cut 6 bases from V and 0 bases from J, with 16 bases between. In germline, CDR1 is MDHEN, CDR2 SYDVKM. DNA for the CDR3: TGTGCCAGCAGGGTCCCGGGGTCGGGTAGCACAGATACGCAGTATTTT. This gives the protein CASRVPGSGSTDTQYF.

This rearrangement joins TRBV28 to TRBJ1-1; a weak D match, TRBD1 (6 bases). The CDR3 totals 13 residues. Between the trimmed V and J ends, which lost 1 base and 10 bases, there was a span of 13 bases. CDR1 and CDR2 (germline): MDHEN, SYDVKM. CDR3 bases: TGTGCCAGCAGTTTATATCAGGGGATTGGAGCTTTCTTT. It encodes CASSLYQGIGAFF. Together with reference TRBV28 and TRBJ1-1, the CDR3 gives the full variable domain: DVKVTQSSRYLVKRTGEKVFLECVQDMDHENMFWYRQDPGLGLRLIYFSYDVKMKEKGDIPEGYSVSREKKERFSLILESASTNQTSMYLCASSLYQGIGAFFGQGTRLTVV.

The rearrangement uses TRBV4-3 and TRBJ1-2, with 8 positions matching TRBD1. Germline V gene data show CDR1 as LGHNA and CDR2 as YSLEER. J gave up 2 bases and V 1 base, and 9 bases lay outside the gene matches. The CDR3 runs to 17 residues. Written as DNA, the CDR3 is TGCGCCAGCAGCCAAGCCCGCGGGACAGGTACCAACTATGGCTACACCTTC. Translated, it gives CASSQARGTGTNYGYTF.

The rearrangement links TRBV7-3 to TRBJ2-1; possible D gene TRBD2, 5 bases. CDR1 and CDR2 from the germline V gene are SGHTA and FQGTGA. The CDR3 is 15 amino acids. Trimming took 5 bases from V and 2 from J, leaving 13 bases between them. The CDR3 coding sequence is TGTGCCAGCAGCCCAACCCCGGGGACCTACAATGAGCAGTTCTTC. Its translation is CASSPTPGTYNEQFF.

In this sample, this clone turned up once. The chain recombines TRBV29-1 with TRBJ2-1; a possible D gene is TRBD2 (5 bases). Trimming shortened V by 6 bases and J by 6 bases, and 15 bases separated the two germline ends. This CDR3 comprises 13 residues. Germline V gene sequence: CDR1 SQVTM, CDR2 ANQGSEA. CDR3 protein: CSVRLLLGNEQFF. CDR3 nucleotides: TGCAGCGTCAGACTTCTACTAGGCAATGAGCAGTTCTTC.

This chain joins TRBV4-1 and TRBJ1-2, with D unresolved. Looked up from germline, CDR1 is MGHRA and CDR2 is YSYEKL. The V and J ends lost 4 bases and 4 bases respectively, with 16 bases between them. The CDR3 length is 15 residues. The CDR3 here is CASSPAVQRGYGYTF. The CDR3 nucleotides read TGCGCCAGCAGCCCCGCTGTCCAGCGGGGCTATGGCTACACCTTC.

The chain combines TRBV5-5 with TRBJ2-7, with 7 bases identical to TRBD2. The CDR3 has 14 residues. Germline CDR1 SGHKS, CDR2 YYEKEE (reference sequence). V shed 4 bases and J 2 bases; nucleotides not matched to a gene: 6. CDR3 amino acids: CASSPSSGAYEQYF. CDR3 DNA: TGTGCCAGCAGCCCATCTAGCGGTGCCTACGAGCAGTACTTC. Filled out from reference TRBV5-5 and TRBJ2-7, the complete variable domain reads DAGVTQSPTHLIKTRGQQVTLRCSPISGHKSVSWYQQVLGQGPQFIFQYYEKEERGRGNFPDRFSARQFPNYSSELNVNALLLGDSALYLCASSPSSGAYEQYFGPGTRLTVT.

This rearrangement joins TRBV6-1 to TRBJ1-5; D is unresolved. Germline V gene data show CDR1 as MNHNS and CDR2 as SASEGT. This CDR3 has 17 amino acids. Trimming shortened V by 4 bases and J by 1 base, and 17 bases separated the two germline ends. The CDR3 protein is CASSGAAGQVSNQPQHF. The CDR3 bases are TGTGCCAGCAGTGGGGCGGCCGGGCAGGTGAGCAATCAGCCCCAGCATTTT.

Remarks on this clone: This sample includes further DNA sequences coding for the same CDR3. CDR3 sequence: CASSLGQPSYEQYF. CDR3 bases: TGCGCCAGCAGCTTGGGACAGCCTTCCTACGAGCAGTACTTC. This chain uses TRBV5-1 with TRBJ2-7; perhaps TRBD1 as D (5 bases). The ends were cut back, 0 bases at V and 1 base at J, with 8 bases in the middle. This CDR3 spans 14 amino acids. Germline V gives CDR1 SGHRS, CDR2 YFSETQ.

The chain employs TRBV4-1 and TRBJ2-5; the D gene is possibly TRBD2 (6 bases). With 0 bases removed from V and 1 base from J, the gap between germline ends came to 15 bases. The CDR3 is made up of 17 amino acids. The germline CDR1 and CDR2 sequences are MGHRA and YSYEKL. CDR3 amino acids: CASSQDKPGLSQETQYF. In DNA form, the CDR3 reads TGCGCCAGCAGCCAAGACAAGCCGGGACTTTCCCAAGAGACCCAGTACTTC.

The gene calls are TRBV25-1 and TRBJ2-7; D may be TRBD2 (5 bases). Deletions cut 1 base from V and 5 bases from J, with 12 bases between. Per the germline V gene, CDR1 is MGHDK and CDR2 is SYGVNS. The CDR3 has 14 amino acids. CDR3 coding DNA: TGTGCCAGCAGTGAATGGCGGGCAGTAAACGAGCAGTACTTC. The encoded protein is CASSEWRAVNEQYF.

This sequence joins TRBV15 and TRBJ2-5; D is undetermined. The germline V and J ends were trimmed by 1 base and 1 base, with 7 bases remaining between them. This CDR3 is 14 amino acids long. The germline CDR1 and CDR2 sequences are LNHNV and YYDKDF (reference sequence). The CDR3 DNA reads as TGTGCCACCAGCAGAGTCCACAGCCAAGAGACCCAGTACTTC. This gives the protein CATSRVHSQETQYF.

This chain connects TRBV7-9 to TRBJ2-1, with D unresolved. This CDR3 has 11 residues. V was clipped by 6 bases and J by 10 bases, with 10 bases between them. CDR1 SEHNR and CDR2 FQNEAQ come from the germline V gene (reference sequence). CDR3 nucleotide sequence: TGTGCCAGCAGTAATTTCGGGGAGCAGTTCTTC. This gives the protein CASSNFGEQFF.

The rearrangement uses TRBV6-1 and TRBJ1-5; D is unclear. The CDR3 contains 12 residues. Germline V gives CDR1 MNHNS, CDR2 SASEGT. Trimming shortened V by 9 bases and J by 3 bases, and 9 bases separated the two germline ends. The chain's CDR3 is CASSAPNQPQHF. DNA for the CDR3: TGTGCCAGTTCCGCCCCCAATCAGCCCCAGCATTTT.

This rearrangement joins TRBV7-9 to TRBJ1-1, with no clear D. The CDR3 loop spans 13 amino acids. Trimming pared 4 bases from V and 6 bases from J, leaving 12 bases between. CDR1 SEHNR and CDR2 FQNEAQ come from the germline V gene (reference sequence). In DNA form, the CDR3 reads TGTGCCAGCAGCTCCCAAGGCCCAGCTGAAGCTTTCTTT. Residues: CASSSQGPAEAFF.